Listed below are T cell receptor beta chains from one sample, sequenced in a study of T-cell reconstitution after alpha-beta-depleted transplantation in children. TCRdb reanalysed the PCR reads using MiXCR and keeps one entry per CDR3 protein. The table has about 580,000 distinct CDR3 sequences, 20% to 25% seen once. Sequenced material: PBMCs, mostly from graft donor cells, taken 360 days after TCRalphabeta/CD19-depleted stem cell transplant. These receptors all come from a boy younger than two who had a stem cell transplant for acute myeloid leukemia, so the T cells may come from the graft donor. CDR3s include the opening cysteine and the closing phenylalanine or tryptophan. The D gene is left open where the match is weak. Not every row has a clone size; where given, it reads once, few, many or a size class.

v_call	clone_size	d_call	j_call	cdr3_nt	cdr3_aa
TRBV6-2/TRBV6-3	few	TRBD1	TRBJ2-1	TGTGCCAGCAGTTCGGACAGGGAGGATGAGCAGTTCTTC	CASSSDREDEQFF
TRBV20-1	many	NA	TRBJ2-3	TGCAGTGCTAGAGCCTGGGATACAGATACGCAGTATTTT	CSARAWDTDTQYF
TRBV6-5	NA	NA	TRBJ2-1	TGTGCCAGCAGTTACTCGCAGCTCAATGAGCAGTTCTTC	CASSYSQLNEQFF
TRBV7-6	NA	NA	TRBJ2-1	TGTGCCAGCAGCTTAGGGGATTTAGCTGAGCAGTTCTTC	CASSLGDLAEQFF
TRBV20-1	many	NA	TRBJ2-1	TGCAGTGCTAGGGACGCCGGGCGGGAGCAGTTCTTC	CSARDAGREQFF
TRBV12-3/TRBV12-4	few	NA	TRBJ2-1	TGTGCCAGCAGGGGATTACCGCCCCATGAGCAGTTCTTC	CASRGLPPHEQFF
TRBV11-2	few	TRBD2	TRBJ2-1	TGTGCCAGCAGCGCAAGTAGCGGGGGGGCTTACATAGAATCCTACAATGAGCAGTTCTTC	CASSASSGGAYIESYNEQFF
TRBV6-2/TRBV6-3	many	NA	TRBJ1-1	TGTGCCAGCAGGGTGACAGGGAACACTGAAGCTTTCTTT	CASRVTGNTEAFF
TRBV4-1	NA	NA	TRBJ1-1	TGCGCCAGCAGCCCGATAGCAGGGGACTCTGAAGCTTTCTTT	CASSPIAGDSEAFF
TRBV20-1	few	TRBD2	TRBJ2-1	TGCAGTGCGGGACTAGCGGGGGGCCCCTACAATGAGCAGTTCTTC	CSAGLAGGPYNEQFF
TRBV7-9	many	NA	TRBJ2-2	TGTGCCAGCAGCCGAGACACGACGTTATCCGGGGAGCTGTTTTTT	CASSRDTTLSGELFF
TRBV11-3	many	TRBD1	TRBJ2-4	TGTGCCAGCAGCCAGACAGGGTCAGTCAAAAACATTCAGTACTTC	CASSQTGSVKNIQYF
TRBV13	NA	NA	TRBJ2-3	TGTGCCAGCAGCCCGGACGGTGGGACGCGGGATACGCAGTATTTT	CASSPDGGTRDTQYF
TRBV7-2	NA	TRBD2	TRBJ2-3	TGTGCCAGCAGCCTACTAGCGGGGGAACGATCCACAGATACGCAGTATTTT	CASSLLAGERSTDTQYF